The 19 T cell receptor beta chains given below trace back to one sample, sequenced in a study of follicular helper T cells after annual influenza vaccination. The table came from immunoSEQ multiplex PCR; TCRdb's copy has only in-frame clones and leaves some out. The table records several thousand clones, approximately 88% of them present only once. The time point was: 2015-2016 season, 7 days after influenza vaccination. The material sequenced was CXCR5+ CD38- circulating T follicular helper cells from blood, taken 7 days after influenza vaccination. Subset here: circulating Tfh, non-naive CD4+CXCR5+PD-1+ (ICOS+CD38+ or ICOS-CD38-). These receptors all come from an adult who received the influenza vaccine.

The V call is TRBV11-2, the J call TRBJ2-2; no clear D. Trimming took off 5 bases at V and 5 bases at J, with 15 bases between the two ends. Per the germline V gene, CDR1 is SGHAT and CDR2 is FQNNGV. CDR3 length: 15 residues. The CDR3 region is CASSPSHFSTGELFF. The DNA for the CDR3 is TGTGCCAGCAGCCCATCCCATTTTTCTACCGGGGAGCTGTTTTTT.

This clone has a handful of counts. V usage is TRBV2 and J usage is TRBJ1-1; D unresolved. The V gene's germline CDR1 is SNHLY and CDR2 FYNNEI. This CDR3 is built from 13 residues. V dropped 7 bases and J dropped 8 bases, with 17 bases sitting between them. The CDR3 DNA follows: TGTGCCAGCACCTTTTCCCATGTCCGGGAAGCTTTCTTT. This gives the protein CASTFSHVREAFF.

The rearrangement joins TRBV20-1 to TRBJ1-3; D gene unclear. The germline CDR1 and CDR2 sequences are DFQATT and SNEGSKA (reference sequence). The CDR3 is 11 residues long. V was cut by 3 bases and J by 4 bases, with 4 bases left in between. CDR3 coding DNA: TGCAGTGCTAGTGAAGGAAACACCATATATTTT. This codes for CSASEGNTIYF.

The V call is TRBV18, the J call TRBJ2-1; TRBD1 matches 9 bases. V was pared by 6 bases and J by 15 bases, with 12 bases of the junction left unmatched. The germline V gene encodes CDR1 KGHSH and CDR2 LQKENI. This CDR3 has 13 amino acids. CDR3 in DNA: TGTGCCAGCTCCCAAGACTCGGACAGGGGTCTGTTCTTC. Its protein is CASSQDSDRGLFF. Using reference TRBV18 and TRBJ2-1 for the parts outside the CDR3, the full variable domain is NAGVMQNPRHLVRRRGQEARLRCSPMKGHSHVYWYRQLPEEGLKFMVYLQKENIIDESGMPKERFSAEFPKEGPSILRIQQVVRGDSAAYFCASSQDSDRGLFFGPGTRLTVL.

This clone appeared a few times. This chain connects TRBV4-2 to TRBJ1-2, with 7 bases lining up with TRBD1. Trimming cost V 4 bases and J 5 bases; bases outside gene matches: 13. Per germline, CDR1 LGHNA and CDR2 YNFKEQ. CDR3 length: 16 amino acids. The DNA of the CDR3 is TGTGCCAGCAGCCCTATGGGAGGGGGCGTAGGATATGGCTACACCTTC. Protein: CASSPMGGGVGYGYTF.

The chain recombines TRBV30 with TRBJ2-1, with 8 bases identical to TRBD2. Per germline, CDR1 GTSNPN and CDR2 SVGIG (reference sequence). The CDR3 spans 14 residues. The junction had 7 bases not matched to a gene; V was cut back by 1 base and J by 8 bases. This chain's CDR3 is CAWSDVSGIYEQFF. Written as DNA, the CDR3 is TGTGCCTGGAGTGATGTTAGCGGGATCTATGAGCAGTTCTTC.

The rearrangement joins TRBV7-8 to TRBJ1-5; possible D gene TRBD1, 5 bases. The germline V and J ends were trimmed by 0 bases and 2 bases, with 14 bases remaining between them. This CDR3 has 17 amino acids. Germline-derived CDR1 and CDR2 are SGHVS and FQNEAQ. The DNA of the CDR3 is TGTGCCAGCAGCTTAGCCCAACCGGGGGGAGGCAATCAGCCCCAGCATTTT. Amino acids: CASSLAQPGGGNQPQHF.

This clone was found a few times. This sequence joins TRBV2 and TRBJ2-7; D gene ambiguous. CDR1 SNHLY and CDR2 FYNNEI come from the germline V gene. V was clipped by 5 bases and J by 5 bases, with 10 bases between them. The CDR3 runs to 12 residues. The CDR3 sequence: CASSFVRDEQYF. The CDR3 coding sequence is TGTGCCAGCAGTTTCGTTCGGGACGAGCAGTACTTC.

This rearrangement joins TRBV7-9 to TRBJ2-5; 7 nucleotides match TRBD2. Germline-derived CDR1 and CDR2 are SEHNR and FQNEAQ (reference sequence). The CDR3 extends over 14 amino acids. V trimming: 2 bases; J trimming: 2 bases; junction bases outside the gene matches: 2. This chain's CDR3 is CASSLTGGQETQYF. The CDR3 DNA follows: TGTGCCAGCAGCTTAACGGGGGGACAAGAGACCCAGTACTTC.

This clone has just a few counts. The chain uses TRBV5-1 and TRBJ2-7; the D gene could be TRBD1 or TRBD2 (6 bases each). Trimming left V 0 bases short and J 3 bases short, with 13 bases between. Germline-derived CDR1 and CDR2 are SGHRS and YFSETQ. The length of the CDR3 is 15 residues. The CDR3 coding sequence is TGCGCCAGCAGCTTGGCCGGGGGCTCGTACTACGAGCAGTACTTC. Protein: CASSLAGGSYYEQYF.

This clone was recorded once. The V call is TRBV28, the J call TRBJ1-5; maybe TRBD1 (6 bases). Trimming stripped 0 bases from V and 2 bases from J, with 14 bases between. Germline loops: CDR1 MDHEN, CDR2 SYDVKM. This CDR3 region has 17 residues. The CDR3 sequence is CASSLCGGGRRNQPQHF. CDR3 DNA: TGTGCCAGCAGTTTATGCGGGGGGGGGCGACGCAATCAGCCCCAGCATTTT.

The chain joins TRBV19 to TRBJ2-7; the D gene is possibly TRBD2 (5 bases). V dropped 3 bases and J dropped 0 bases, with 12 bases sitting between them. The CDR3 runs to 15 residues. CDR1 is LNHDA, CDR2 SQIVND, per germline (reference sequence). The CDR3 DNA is TGTGCCAGTAGTATCCGGGAACAATCCTCCTACGAGCAGTACTTC. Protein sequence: CASSIREQSSYEQYF.

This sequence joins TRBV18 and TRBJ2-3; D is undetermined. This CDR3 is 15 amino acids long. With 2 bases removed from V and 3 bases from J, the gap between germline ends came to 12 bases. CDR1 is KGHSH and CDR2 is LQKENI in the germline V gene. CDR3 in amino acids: CASSPTWQETDTQYF. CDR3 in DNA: TGTGCCAGCTCACCAACCTGGCAGGAGACAGATACGCAGTATTTT.

The CDR3 nucleotides read TGCGCCAGCAGCCCCGGGACAGCGGCCGGGGAGCTGTTTTTT. Its protein is CASSPGTAAGELFF. The rearrangement uses TRBV5-1 and TRBJ2-2; 7 positions match TRBD1. Germline V gene sequence: CDR1 SGHRS, CDR2 YFSETQ. The CDR3 covers 14 residues. The V segment lost 4 bases and the J segment 6 bases; nucleotides outside the gene matches: 6.

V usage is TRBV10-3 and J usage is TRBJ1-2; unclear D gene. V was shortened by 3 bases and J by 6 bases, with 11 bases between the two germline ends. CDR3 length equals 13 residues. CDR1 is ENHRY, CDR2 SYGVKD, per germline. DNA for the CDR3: TGTGCCATCAGTGAAAAGGATAATGATGGCTACACCTTC. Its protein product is CAISEKDNDGYTF.

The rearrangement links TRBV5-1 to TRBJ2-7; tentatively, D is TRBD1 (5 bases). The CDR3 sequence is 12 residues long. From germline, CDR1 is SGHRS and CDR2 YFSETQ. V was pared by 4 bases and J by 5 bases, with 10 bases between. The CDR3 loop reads CASSRQGHEQYF. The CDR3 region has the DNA TGCGCCAGCAGCCGCCAGGGCCACGAGCAGTACTTC.

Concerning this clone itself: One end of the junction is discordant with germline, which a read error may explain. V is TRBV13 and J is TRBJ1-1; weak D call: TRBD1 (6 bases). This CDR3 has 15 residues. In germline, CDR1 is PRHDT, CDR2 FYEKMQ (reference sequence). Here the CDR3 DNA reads TGTGCCAGCAGCTTAGTTCGGGACACGGGTCCCGCGGTAGTCTTT. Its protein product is CASSLVRDTGPAVVF.

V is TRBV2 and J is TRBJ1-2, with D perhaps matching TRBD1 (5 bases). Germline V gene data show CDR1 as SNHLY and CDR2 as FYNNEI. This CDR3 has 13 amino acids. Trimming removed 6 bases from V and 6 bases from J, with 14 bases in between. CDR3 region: CASRATGRDGYTF. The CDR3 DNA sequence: TGTGCCAGCAGGGCCACAGGACGGGATGGCTACACCTTC.

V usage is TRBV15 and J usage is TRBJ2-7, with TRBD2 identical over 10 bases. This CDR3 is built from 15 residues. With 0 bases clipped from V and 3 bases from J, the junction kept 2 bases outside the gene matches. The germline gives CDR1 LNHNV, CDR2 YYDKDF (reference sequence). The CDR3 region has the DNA TGTGCCACCAGCAGAGATAGGACTAGCGGCTACGAGCAGTACTTC. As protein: CATSRDRTSGYEQYF.